This passage covers 5 T cell receptor beta chains from one sample sequenced in a study of T cells in Graves' hyperthyroidism and ophthalmopathy (dated by TCRdb to the late 2010s). Receptor amplification or capture employed multiplex PCR. TCRdb shows the sequencer as Illumina HiSeq 2000. The TCR beta CDR3 regions were amplified from the RNA transcripts. For the first round of RT-PCR on the TCR CDR3, the HTBI primer set was used together with the Qiagen OneStep RT-PCR kit. TCRdb trimmed public reads at Q25 via fastp, called clones via MiXCR and kept in-frame beta chains. Merged by CDR3 protein, the rows form single entries marked with the most common genes and DNA. Recorded for this sample are under 450,000 distinct CDR3 sequences; approximately 14% of them occurred a single time. Of the sample, roughly 13% is held by the ten largest clones. Sequenced: blood. These receptors came from a woman aged 18-35 years with Graves' hyperthyroidism.

In this sample, this clonotype turned up many times. This rearrangement joins TRBV2 to TRBJ1-2; D possibly corresponds to TRBD1 (6 bases). V gave up 1 base and J gave up 4 bases, with 10 bases separating them. CDR1 is SNHLY, CDR2 FYNNEI, per germline. The CDR3 consists of 14 residues. The CDR3 bases are TGTGCCAGCAGTGAAGATGGCAGGGGCTATGGCTACACCTTC. It is translated as CASSEDGRGYGYTF.

This clonotype was seen a few times. V usage is TRBV20-1 and J usage is TRBJ1-1; D remains unclear. The germline V and J ends were trimmed by 1 base and 8 bases, with 8 bases remaining between them. The CDR3 covers 11 residues. Germline-derived CDR1 and CDR2 are DFQATT and SNEGSKA (reference sequence). CDR3 amino acids: CSARGPGEAFF. The DNA of the CDR3 is TGCAGTGCTAGAGGCCCTGGAGAAGCTTTCTTT.

The J gene is TRBJ2-1, the V gene TRBV4-1; 12 nucleotides agree with TRBD2. The CDR3 is made up of 17 amino acids. Trimming at V came to 1 base and at J to 6 bases, leaving 7 bases not matched to a gene. From germline, CDR1 is MGHRA and CDR2 YSYEKL. The CDR3 bases are TGCGCCAGCAGCCAAGGAGGGCTAGCGGGAGGGCCCAATGAGCAGTTCTTC. As protein: CASSQGGLAGGPNEQFF.

The chain employs TRBV7-2 and TRBJ1-3, with TRBD1 identical over 7 bases. The CDR3 contains 15 residues. Germline V CDR1 and CDR2: SGHTA, FQGNSA. V lost 4 bases and J lost 2; bases outside the gene matches: 5. In DNA, the CDR3 is TGTGCCAGCAGCTCGCCCGGGACAGCTGGAAACACCATATATTTT. It codes for CASSSPGTAGNTIYF.

This clonotype was counted many times. The rearrangement links TRBV5-1 to TRBJ2-2; TRBD2 matches at 7 bases. Trimming cost V 2 bases and J 2 bases; bases outside gene matches: 6. The CDR3 runs to 16 residues. Germline V gene data show CDR1 as SGHRS and CDR2 as YFSETQ. Here the CDR3 reads CASSFGTNINTGELFF. Here the CDR3 DNA reads TGCGCCAGCAGCTTCGGGACTAATATTAACACCGGGGAGCTGTTTTTT.